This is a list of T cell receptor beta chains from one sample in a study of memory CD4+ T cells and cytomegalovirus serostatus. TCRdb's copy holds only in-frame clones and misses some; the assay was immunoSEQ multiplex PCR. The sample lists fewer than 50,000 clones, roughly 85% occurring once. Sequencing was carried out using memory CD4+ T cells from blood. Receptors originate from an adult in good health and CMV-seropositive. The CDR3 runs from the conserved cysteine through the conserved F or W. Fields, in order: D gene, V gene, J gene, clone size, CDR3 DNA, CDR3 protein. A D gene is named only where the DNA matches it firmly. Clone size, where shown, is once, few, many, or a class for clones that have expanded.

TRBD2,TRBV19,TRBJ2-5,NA,TGTGCCAGTAGGGGGACTAGAATTGGGCAAGAGACCCAGTACTTC,CASRGTRIGQETQYF
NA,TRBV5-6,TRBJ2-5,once,TGTGCCAGCATCCTCGGCCTCCGGGAGGAGACCCAGTACTTC,CASILGLREETQYF
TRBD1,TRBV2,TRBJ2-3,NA,TGTGCCAGCGGACAGGACTTGCATACGCAGTATTTT,CASGQDLHTQYF
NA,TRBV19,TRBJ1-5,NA,TGTGCCAGTAGCAATACAGGGAGCTGGCAGCCCCAGCATTTT,CASSNTGSWQPQHF
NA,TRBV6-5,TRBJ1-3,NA,TGTGCCAGCAGTTACTCGCAGGCATACTCTGGAAACACCATATATTTT,CASSYSQAYSGNTIYF
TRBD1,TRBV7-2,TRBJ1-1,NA,TGTGCCAGCAGCCCATCGGACAGGATGAACACTGAAGCTTTCTTT,CASSPSDRMNTEAFF
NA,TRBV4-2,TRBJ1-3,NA,TGTGCCAGCAGCCAAGAAATGAGGGTACTCTCTGGAAACACCATATATTTT,CASSQEMRVLSGNTIYF
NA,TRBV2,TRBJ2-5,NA,TGTGCCAGCGGGCGACAGGGAGGAGGAGAGACCCAGTACTTC,CASGRQGGGETQYF
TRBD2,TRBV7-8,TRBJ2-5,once,TGTGCCAGCAGCCCGAGGGGGGTATCGGGACTAGCGGGAGGGAAAGAGACCCAGTACTTC,CASSPRGVSGLAGGKETQYF
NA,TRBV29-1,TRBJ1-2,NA,TGCAGCGTTGACCAGTCGGGATGGGGCTACACCTTC,CSVDQSGWGYTF
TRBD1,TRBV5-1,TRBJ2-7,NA,TGCGCCAGCAGTCCGGGACAGACTTACTACGAGCAGTACTTC,CASSPGQTYYEQYF
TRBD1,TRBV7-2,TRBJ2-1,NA,TGTGCCAGCAGCTTAGAGTCCAGGGGGCCCGATGAGCAGTTCTTC,CASSLESRGPDEQFF
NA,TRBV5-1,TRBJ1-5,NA,TGCGCCAGCAGCTTGGTGGGGGGGCTGGGGCAGCCCCAGCATTTT,CASSLVGGLGQPQHF
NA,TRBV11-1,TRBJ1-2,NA,TGTGCCAGCAGCCCTTCTTTGGACATCAACTATGGCTACACCTTC,CASSPSLDINYGYTF
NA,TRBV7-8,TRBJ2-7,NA,TGTGCCAGCAGCCCCAGCGGAGGACCCTACGAGCAGTACTTC,CASSPSGGPYEQYF
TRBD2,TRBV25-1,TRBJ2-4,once,TGTGCCAGCAGTGATCCTAGCGGGACTCGAGGGATTCAGTACTTC,CASSDPSGTRGIQYF
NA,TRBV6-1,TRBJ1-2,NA,TGTGCCAGCAGCTACACAGGGATAAACTATGGCTACACCTTC,CASSYTGINYGYTF
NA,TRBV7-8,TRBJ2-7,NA,TGTGCCAGCAGCTTAAGGGGGTCCGGGAACTACGAGCAGTACTTC,CASSLRGSGNYEQYF
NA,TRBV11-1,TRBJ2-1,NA,TGTGCCAGCAGCTTAGGGGCGCGTCAGGGGTTAGATGAGCAGTTCTTC,CASSLGARQGLDEQFF
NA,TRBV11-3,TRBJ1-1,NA,TGTGCCAGCAGCCATGACAGGAACACTGAAGCTTTCTTT,CASSHDRNTEAFF
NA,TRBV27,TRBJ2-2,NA,TGTGCCAGCAGTTTCCAGGCTAGCGTCACCGGGGAGCTGTTTTTT,CASSFQASVTGELFF
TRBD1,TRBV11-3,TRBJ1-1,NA,TGTGCCAGCAGCTTAACAGGGGGCGGTGAAGCTTTCTTT,CASSLTGGGEAFF
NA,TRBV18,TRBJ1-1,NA,TGTGCCAGCTCACCACCCAGGGGTAACACTGAAGCTTTCTTT,CASSPPRGNTEAFF
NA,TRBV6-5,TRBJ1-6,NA,TGTGCCAGCAGGGATTCTAGCTCACCCCTCCACTTT,CASRDSSSPLHF
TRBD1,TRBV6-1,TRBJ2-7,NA,TGTGCCAGCAGTGTGGACAGGATCCCCTACGAGCAGTACTTC,CASSVDRIPYEQYF
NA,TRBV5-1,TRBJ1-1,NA,TGCGCCAGCAGCTTGGAGGGGGGAGTGAACACTGAAGCTTTCTTT,CASSLEGGVNTEAFF
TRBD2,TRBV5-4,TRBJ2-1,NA,TGTGCCAGCAGCCCAATAGCGGGGGCCAATTACAATGAGCAGTTCTTC,CASSPIAGANYNEQFF